These 26 T cell receptor beta chains came from one sample sequenced in a study of shared clonotypes between healthy human individuals (TCRdb year 2020). Library creation used the immunoSEQ multiplex PCR assay. TCRdb stores this immuneACCESS table with in-frame sequences only. Part of the clones is absent; in the studies checked, under half of the shortfall reflects unresolved V genes, and no reason is known for the rest. This sample has over a million clones in its table, and around 76% of those were observed once. Roughly 1.4% of the sample is held by the ten biggest clonotypes. The sequenced material came from memory CD4+ T cells sorted from blood. The cell subset or site label, as the study defines it: CD45RA-negative fraction. Receptor source: a man aged 18 to 30 in good health.

The rearrangement uses TRBV30 and TRBJ1-5; D is unclear. This CDR3 has 12 residues. CDR1 GTSNPN and CDR2 SVGIG come from the germline V gene (reference sequence). Trimming removed 2 bases at V and 7 bases at J, with 9 bases between. CDR3: CAWSPGIQPQHF. CDR3 coding DNA: TGTGCCTGGAGTCCGGGAATCCAGCCCCAGCATTTT.

V gene TRBV11-2 combines with J gene TRBJ1-1; D may be TRBD1 (6 bases). The ends were cut back, 1 base at V and 3 bases at J, with 15 bases in the middle. This CDR3 region has 16 residues. Per the germline V gene, CDR1 is SGHAT and CDR2 is FQNNGV. The CDR3 nucleotides are TGTGCCAGCAGCTTAGTTGTCCAGGGGTGGTACACTGAAGCTTTCTTT. Amino acids: CASSLVVQGWYTEAFF. The variable domain in full, completed from reference TRBV11-2 and TRBJ1-1, reads EAGVAQSPRYKIIEKRQSVAFWCNPISGHATLYWYQQILGQGPKLLIQFQNNGVVDDSQLPKDRFSAERLKGVDSTLKIQPAKLEDSAVYLCASSLVVQGWYTEAFFGQGTRLTVV.

Comments on this clone: The sample has other DNA sequences that encode this CDR3 too. The V and J genes are TRBV7-8 and TRBJ1-5; no reliable D call. This CDR3 contains 13 residues. The ends were cut back, 2 bases at V and 5 bases at J, with 7 bases in the middle. Germline CDR1 SGHVS, CDR2 FQNEAQ. CDR3 protein: CASSLTRDQPQHF. The DNA for the CDR3 is TGTGCCAGCAGCTTAACTAGGGATCAGCCCCAGCATTTT. Full variable domain (missing parts from reference TRBV7-8 and TRBJ1-5): GAGVSQSPRYKVAKRGQDVALRCDPISGHVSLFWYQQALGQGPEFLTYFQNEAQLDKSGLPSDRFFAERPEGSVSTLKIQRTQQEDSAVYLCASSLTRDQPQHFGDGTRLSIL.

Points on this clone: The same CDR3 also results from other DNA sequences found in this sample. This rearrangement joins TRBV30 to TRBJ1-5; D perhaps matches TRBD1 (5 bases). CDR1 is GTSNPN and CDR2 is SVGIG in the germline V gene (reference sequence). CDR3 length: 14 amino acids. V lost 0 bases to trimming and J lost 0 bases, with 6 bases between them. CDR3 region: CAWSVGGSNQPQHF. In DNA form, the CDR3 reads TGTGCCTGGAGTGTCGGGGGTAGCAATCAGCCCCAGCATTTT.

V is TRBV5-1 and J is TRBJ1-1, with TRBD1 identical over 10 bases. This CDR3 comprises 19 residues. Germline lookup yields CDR1 SGHRS and CDR2 YFSETQ. The J segment lost 0 bases and the V segment lost 2 bases, leaving 13 bases of the junction unmatched. The CDR3 is CASSLRPPGQGTLNTEAFF. In DNA, the CDR3 is TGCGCCAGCAGCTTAAGGCCACCGGGACAGGGGACCCTGAACACTGAAGCTTTCTTT.

This clone was counted a single time. The chain is built from TRBV9 and TRBJ2-7, with D perhaps TRBD1 (5 bases). CDR1 and CDR2 (germline): SGDLS, YYNGEE. V lost 0 bases to trimming and J lost 5 bases, with 12 bases between them. The CDR3 contains 14 residues. The CDR3 region has the DNA TGTGCCAGCAGCGTAGAGCAGGGCAGCCACGAGCAGTACTTC. Encoded protein: CASSVEQGSHEQYF.

This clone was picked up a small number of times. This sequence joins TRBV11-2 and TRBJ2-2; D unresolved. The V gene's germline CDR1 is SGHAT and CDR2 FQNNGV. The germline V and J ends were trimmed by 5 bases and 8 bases, with 9 bases remaining between them. This CDR3 contains 12 residues. The CDR3 DNA reads as TGTGCCAGCAGCCTTCACCCAGGGGAGCTGTTTTTT. Residues: CASSLHPGELFF.

This clone was picked up a small number of times. This chain joins TRBV7-9 and TRBJ1-2; D is ambiguous. The CDR3 is made up of 15 amino acids. Germline values: CDR1 SEHNR, CDR2 FQNEAQ (reference sequence). V shed 5 bases and J shed 6 bases, with 19 bases lying between them. CDR3 DNA sequence: TGTGCCAGCAGCGCCCCCCGTTTGGGCTGGGATGGCTACACCTTC. It codes for CASSAPRLGWDGYTF.

The CDR3 is CASSYGRTQETQYF. The CDR3 coding sequence is TGTGCCAGCAGCTACGGGAGGACCCAAGAGACCCAGTACTTC. The V gene is TRBV7-2, the J gene TRBJ2-5, with 7 bases matching TRBD2. Germline CDR1 is SGHTA and CDR2 is FQGNSA. V shed 4 bases and J 1 base; nucleotides not matched to a gene: 3. The CDR3 spans 14 residues.

The table lists this clone with a count of one. This sequence joins TRBV5-1 and TRBJ2-7, with 9 bases aligning to TRBD1. The CDR3 has 15 residues. Trimming removed 3 bases from V and 2 bases from J; junction bases left unmatched: 6. Germline V gene lookup returns CDR1 SGHRS and CDR2 YFSETQ. This CDR3 is CASSWGQGKPYEQYF. Written as DNA, the CDR3 is TGCGCCAGCAGCTGGGGACAGGGAAAGCCCTACGAGCAGTACTTC.

This clone occurred a few times. The chain has TRBV7-3 and TRBJ1-6; 7 bases are a match to TRBD1. The germline V gene encodes CDR1 SGHTA and CDR2 FQGTGA. The CDR3 has 16 residues. V was clipped by 4 bases and J by 7 bases; unmatched bases: 10. For the CDR3, the DNA is TGTGCCAGCAGCTCAAAGGATAGGGACAGCAATTCACCCCTCCACTTT. Encoded protein: CASSSKDRDSNSPLHF.

This CDR3 is CASSSRTGGSYEQYF. DNA of the CDR3: TGTGCCAGCAGCTCACGAACAGGGGGCTCCTACGAGCAGTACTTC. V is TRBV7-8 and J is TRBJ2-7; 8 positions match TRBD1. The V gene's germline CDR1 is SGHVS and CDR2 FQNEAQ. J gave up 0 bases and V 4 bases, and 5 bases lay outside the gene matches. CDR3 length: 15 residues.

The rearrangement links TRBV5-1 to TRBJ1-1, with a tentative D call TRBD1 (6 bases). The CDR3 contains 14 residues. The germline CDR1 and CDR2 sequences are SGHRS and YFSETQ. The V end was cut by 1 base, the J end by 5 bases, with 12 bases between. CDR3 loop: CASSLYEGGTEAFF. CDR3 nucleotide sequence: TGCGCCAGCAGCTTGTATGAGGGGGGAACTGAAGCTTTCTTT. Drawing the rest from reference TRBV5-1 and TRBJ1-1, the complete variable domain is KAGVTQTPRYLIKTRGQQVTLSCSPISGHRSVSWYQQTPGQGLQFLFEYFSETQRNKGNFPGRFSGRQFSNSRSEMNVSTLELGDSALYLCASSLYEGGTEAFFGQGTRLTVV.

The rearrangement uses TRBV6-1 and TRBJ2-7; D is possibly TRBD1 or TRBD2 (5 bases each). The CDR3 is 13 amino acids. The germline V gene encodes CDR1 MNHNS and CDR2 SASEGT. Between the trimmed V and J ends, which lost 10 bases and 2 bases, there was a span of 15 bases. This chain's CDR3 is CATEGKGTYEQYF. In DNA form, the CDR3 reads TGTGCCACCGAGGGGAAAGGTACCTACGAGCAGTACTTC.

In DNA, the CDR3 is TGTGCCAGCGGCCGGCGGAGCGGGGGGCACGGGGAGCTGTTTTTT. Protein: CASGRRSGGHGELFF. The V and J genes are TRBV7-8 and TRBJ2-2; TRBD2 matches at 9 bases. This CDR3 spans 15 amino acids. V shed 8 bases, J shed 7 bases, and the junction held 11 bases outside the gene matches. Germline V gene data show CDR1 as SGHVS and CDR2 as FQNEAQ.

A note on this clone: One base separates it from a far larger clone, so it is likely a read error. The same CDR3 also results from other DNA sequences found in this sample. This chain connects TRBV5-1 to TRBJ2-6, with D tentatively TRBD1 (5 bases). The V and J ends lost 2 bases and 0 bases respectively, with 6 bases between them. This CDR3 spans 15 amino acids. Germline V CDR1 and CDR2: SGHRS, YFSETQ. The CDR3: CASSLDSSGANVLTF. The CDR3 DNA reads TGCGCCAGCAGCTTAGACAGCTCTGGGGCCAACGTCCTGACTTTC.

This sequence joins TRBV6-6 and TRBJ2-3; either TRBD1 or TRBD2 may supply D (5 bases each). The CDR3 contains 15 residues. Germline V gene lookup returns CDR1 MNHNY and CDR2 SVGAGI (reference sequence). V lost 2 bases and J lost 4, with 13 bases in between. CDR3 sequence reads: CASSYGDRGSDTQYF. CDR3 DNA: TGTGCCAGCAGTTACGGGGACCGCGGGTCAGATACGCAGTATTTT.

This clone was seen just once. The sample has other DNA sequences that encode this CDR3 too. The V call is TRBV6-1, the J call TRBJ2-7; the match to TRBD1 covers 9 bases. In germline, CDR1 is MNHNS, CDR2 SASEGT. V lost 6 bases to trimming and J lost 2 bases; unmatched junction nucleotides: 2. The CDR3 runs 13 residues. DNA for the CDR3: TGTGCCAGCAGGGGACAGGGTGCCTACGAGCAGTACTTC. It yields the protein CASRGQGAYEQYF.

V usage is TRBV30 and J usage is TRBJ1-6; D call uncertain. This CDR3 region has 12 residues. V gave up 3 bases and J gave up 6 bases, with 6 bases separating them. Looked up from germline, CDR1 is GTSNPN and CDR2 is SVGIG (reference sequence). CDR3 amino acids: CAWSFPNSPLHF. The CDR3 coding sequence is TGTGCCTGGAGCTTCCCTAATTCACCCCTCCACTTT.

The chain carries TRBV18 and TRBJ2-2; 13 bases match TRBD2. CDR3 size: 18 residues. In germline, CDR1 is KGHSH, CDR2 LQKENI. The V segment lost 5 bases and the J segment 2 bases; nucleotides outside the gene matches: 8. CDR3 sequence: CASSERLAGGINTGELFF. Here the CDR3 DNA reads TGTGCCAGCTCAGAACGACTAGCGGGAGGAATCAACACCGGGGAGCTGTTTTTT.

This clone was recorded only once. This chain uses TRBV7-2 with TRBJ2-5, with 8 bases that match TRBD1. The CDR3 length is 14 residues. Trimming at V came to 5 bases and at J to 4 bases, leaving 6 bases not matched to a gene. Germline V CDR1 and CDR2: SGHTA, FQGNSA. This CDR3 reads CASSLGQGTETQYF. The CDR3 nucleotides read TGTGCCAGCAGCCTCGGACAGGGAACAGAGACCCAGTACTTC.

This clone was observed once. The rearrangement joins TRBV2 to TRBJ2-2; the D gene is possibly TRBD2 (6 bases). This CDR3 comprises 13 residues. The V end lost 0 bases, the J end lost 11 bases, and 10 bases lay between the germline ends. Germline loops: CDR1 SNHLY, CDR2 FYNNEI. The CDR3 sequence is CASSEARGFELFF. The CDR3 DNA is TGTGCCAGCAGTGAAGCGCGGGGATTTGAGCTGTTTTTT.

The chain recombines TRBV18 with TRBJ2-5, with 7 nucleotides matching TRBD1. V lost 5 bases, J lost 5 bases, and 8 bases stayed unmatched. The V gene's germline CDR1 is KGHSH and CDR2 LQKENI. The CDR3 runs to 14 residues. The CDR3 protein is CASSSQGMWETQYF. In nucleotides, the CDR3 is TGTGCCAGCTCATCACAGGGGATGTGGGAGACCCAGTACTTC. The variable domain in full, completed from reference TRBV18 and TRBJ2-5, reads NAGVMQNPRHLVRRRGQEARLRCSPMKGHSHVYWYRQLPEEGLKFMVYLQKENIIDESGMPKERFSAEFPKEGPSILRIQQVVRGDSAAYFCASSSQGMWETQYFGPGTRLLVL.

The chain employs TRBV9 and TRBJ1-1; 8 nucleotides align to TRBD1. CDR1 is SGDLS and CDR2 is YYNGEE in the germline V gene. CDR3 length: 15 amino acids. Unmatched junction bases numbered 3, after V lost 0 bases and J lost 2 bases. CDR3: CASSVGGQANTEAFF. Here the CDR3 DNA reads TGTGCCAGCAGCGTAGGGGGACAGGCAAACACTGAAGCTTTCTTT.

The V gene is TRBV2, the J gene TRBJ2-7, with TRBD1 identical over 8 bases. The CDR3 extends over 14 amino acids. Germline V gene data show CDR1 as SNHLY and CDR2 as FYNNEI. V trimming: 2 bases; J trimming: 6 bases; junction bases outside the gene matches: 6. Here the CDR3 reads CASSESPGGSEQYF. The CDR3 DNA is TGTGCCAGCAGTGAATCCCCAGGGGGCAGCGAGCAGTACTTC.

This clone was recorded once. The chain couples TRBV13 to TRBJ2-6; D gene ambiguous. CDR3 length equals 17 residues. Germline assignment: CDR1 PRHDT and CDR2 FYEKMQ (reference sequence). V lost 2 bases and J lost 0, with 11 bases in between. CDR3 nucleotides: TGTGCCAGCAGCTTACCAGGCGGTAGCTCTGGGGCCAACGTCCTGACTTTC. Its protein product is CASSLPGGSSGANVLTF.